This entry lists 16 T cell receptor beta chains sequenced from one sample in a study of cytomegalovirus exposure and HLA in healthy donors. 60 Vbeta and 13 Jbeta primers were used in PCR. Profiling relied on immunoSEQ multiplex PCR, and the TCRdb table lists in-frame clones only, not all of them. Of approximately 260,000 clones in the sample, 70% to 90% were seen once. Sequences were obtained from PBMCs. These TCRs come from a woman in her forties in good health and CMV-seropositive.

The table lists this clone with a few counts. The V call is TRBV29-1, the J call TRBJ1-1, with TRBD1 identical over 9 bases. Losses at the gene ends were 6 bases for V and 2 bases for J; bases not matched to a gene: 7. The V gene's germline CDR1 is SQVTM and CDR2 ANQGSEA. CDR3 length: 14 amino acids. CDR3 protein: CSVRTGGGNTEAFF. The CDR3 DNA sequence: TGCAGCGTACGCACAGGGGGCGGCAACACTGAAGCTTTCTTT.

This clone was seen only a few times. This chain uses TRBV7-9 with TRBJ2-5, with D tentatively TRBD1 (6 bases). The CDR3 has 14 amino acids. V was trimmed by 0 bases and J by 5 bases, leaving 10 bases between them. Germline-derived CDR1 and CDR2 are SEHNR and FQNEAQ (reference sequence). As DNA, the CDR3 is TGTGCCAGCAGCTTAGCGGCTAGGGGGGAGACCCAGTACTTC. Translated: CASSLAARGETQYF.

The CDR3 DNA sequence: TGTGCCTGGAGTGTATTAGAGGGGGCCGCTGAAGCTTTCTTT. Translated: CAWSVLEGAAEAFF. The V call is TRBV30, the J call TRBJ1-1, with TRBD1 identical over 7 bases. CDR3 length: 14 residues. The ends lost 0 bases at V and 6 bases at J; junction bases unmatched: 7. Looked up from germline, CDR1 is GTSNPN and CDR2 is SVGIG (reference sequence). The full variable domain, its missing parts supplied by reference TRBV30 and TRBJ1-1, is SQTIHQWPATLVQPVGSPLSLECTVEGTSNPNLYWYRQAAGRGLQLLFYSVGIGQISSEVPQNLSASRPQDRQFILSSKKLLLSDSGFYLCAWSVLEGAAEAFFGQGTRLTVV.

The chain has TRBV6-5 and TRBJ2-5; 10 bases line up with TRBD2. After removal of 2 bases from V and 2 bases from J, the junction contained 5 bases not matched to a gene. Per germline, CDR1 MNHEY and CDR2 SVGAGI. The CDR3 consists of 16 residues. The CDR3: CASSYGLAGVQETQYF. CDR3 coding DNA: TGTGCCAGCAGTTACGGGCTAGCGGGAGTACAAGAGACCCAGTACTTC.

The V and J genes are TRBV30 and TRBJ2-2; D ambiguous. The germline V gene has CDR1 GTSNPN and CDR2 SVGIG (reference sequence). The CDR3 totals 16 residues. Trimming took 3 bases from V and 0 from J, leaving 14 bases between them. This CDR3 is CAWRRSAFANTGELFF. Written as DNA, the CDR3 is TGTGCCTGGAGACGAAGTGCGTTCGCGAACACCGGGGAGCTGTTTTTT.

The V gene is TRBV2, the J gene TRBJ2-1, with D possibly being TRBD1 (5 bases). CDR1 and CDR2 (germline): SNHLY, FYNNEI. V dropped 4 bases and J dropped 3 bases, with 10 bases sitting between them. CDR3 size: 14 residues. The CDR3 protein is CASSVRDHYNEQFF. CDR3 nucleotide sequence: TGTGCCAGCAGTGTCAGGGATCACTACAATGAGCAGTTCTTC.

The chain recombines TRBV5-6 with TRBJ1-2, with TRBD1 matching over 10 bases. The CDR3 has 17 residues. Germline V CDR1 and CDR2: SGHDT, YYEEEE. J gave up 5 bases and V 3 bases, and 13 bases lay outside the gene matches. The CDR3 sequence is CASSSTTGGAPRYGYTF. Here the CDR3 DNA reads TGTGCCAGCAGCTCCACGACAGGGGGCGCCCCCCGTTATGGCTACACCTTC. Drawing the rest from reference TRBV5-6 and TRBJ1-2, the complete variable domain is DAGVTQSPTHLIKTRGQQVTLRCSPKSGHDTVSWYQQALGQGPQFIFQYYEEEERQRGNFPDRFSGHQFPNYSSELNVNALLLGDSALYLCASSSTTGGAPRYGYTFGSGTRLTVV.

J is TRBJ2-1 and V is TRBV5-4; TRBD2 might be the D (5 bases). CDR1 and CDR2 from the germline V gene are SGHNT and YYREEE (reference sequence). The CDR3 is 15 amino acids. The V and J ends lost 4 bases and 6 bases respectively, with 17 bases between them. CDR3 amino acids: CASSGWLLGGNEQFF. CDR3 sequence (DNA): TGTGCCAGCAGCGGGTGGCTGCTCGGAGGCAATGAGCAGTTCTTC.

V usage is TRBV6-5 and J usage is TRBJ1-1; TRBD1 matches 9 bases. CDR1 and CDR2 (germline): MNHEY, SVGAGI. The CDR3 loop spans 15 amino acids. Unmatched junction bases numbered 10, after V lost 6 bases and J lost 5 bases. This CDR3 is CASRNGGTGLTEAFF. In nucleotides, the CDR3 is TGTGCCAGCAGAAATGGGGGGACAGGGCTAACTGAAGCTTTCTTT.

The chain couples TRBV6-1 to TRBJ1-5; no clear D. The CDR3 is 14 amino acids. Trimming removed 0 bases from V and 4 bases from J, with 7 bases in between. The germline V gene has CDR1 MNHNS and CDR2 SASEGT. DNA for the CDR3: TGTGCCAGCAGTGAAGCGGCGGTGAATCAGCCCCAGCATTTT. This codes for CASSEAAVNQPQHF.

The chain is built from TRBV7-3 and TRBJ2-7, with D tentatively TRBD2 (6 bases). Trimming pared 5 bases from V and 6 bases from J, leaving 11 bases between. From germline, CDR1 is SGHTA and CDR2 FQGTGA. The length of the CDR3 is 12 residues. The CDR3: CASSLQGGEQYF. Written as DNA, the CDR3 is TGTGCCAGCAGCCTCCAGGGAGGCGAGCAGTACTTC. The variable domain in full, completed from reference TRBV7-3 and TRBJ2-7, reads GAGVSQTPSNKVTEKGKYVELRCDPISGHTALYWYRQSLGQGPEFLIYFQGTGAADDSGLPNDRFFAVRPEGSVSTLKIQRTERGDSAVYLCASSLQGGEQYFGPGTRLTVT.

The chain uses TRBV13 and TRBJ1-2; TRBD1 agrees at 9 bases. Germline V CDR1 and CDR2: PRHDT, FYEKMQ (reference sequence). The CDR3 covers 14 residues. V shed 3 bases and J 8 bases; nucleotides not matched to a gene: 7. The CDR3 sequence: CASSLKQGAIGYTF. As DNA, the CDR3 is TGTGCCAGCAGCTTGAAACAGGGGGCGATCGGCTACACCTTC.

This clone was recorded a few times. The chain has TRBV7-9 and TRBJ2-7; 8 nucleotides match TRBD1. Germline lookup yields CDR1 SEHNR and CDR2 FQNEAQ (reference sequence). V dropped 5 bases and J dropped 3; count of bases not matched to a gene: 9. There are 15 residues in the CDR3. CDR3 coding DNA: TGTGCCAGCAGCCAGCAAGGACAGGGTGTCTACGAGCAGTACTTC. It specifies CASSQQGQGVYEQYF.

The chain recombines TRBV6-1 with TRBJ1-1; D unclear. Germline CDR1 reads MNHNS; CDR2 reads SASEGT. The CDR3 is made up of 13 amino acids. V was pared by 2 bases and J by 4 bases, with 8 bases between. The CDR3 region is CASSEQERTEAFF. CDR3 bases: TGTGCCAGCAGTGAACAGGAACGCACTGAAGCTTTCTTT.

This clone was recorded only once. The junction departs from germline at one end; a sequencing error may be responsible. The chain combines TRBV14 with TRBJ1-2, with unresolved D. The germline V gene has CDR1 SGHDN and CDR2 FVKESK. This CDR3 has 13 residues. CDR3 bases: TGTGCCAGCAGACAAGGGAGGGACTATGGCTACACCTTC. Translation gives CASRQGRDYGYTF.

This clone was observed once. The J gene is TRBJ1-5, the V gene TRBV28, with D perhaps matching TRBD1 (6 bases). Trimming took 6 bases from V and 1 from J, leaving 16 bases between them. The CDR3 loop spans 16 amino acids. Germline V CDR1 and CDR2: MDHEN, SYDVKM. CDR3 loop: CASRTNRARSNQPQHF. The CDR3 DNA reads TGTGCCAGCAGGACTAACAGGGCGAGGAGCAATCAGCCCCAGCATTTT.